The 28 T cell receptor beta chains listed next were all sequenced from one sample in a study of cytomegalovirus exposure and HLA in healthy donors. Only in-frame clones appear in the TCRdb table, and some are missing; sequencing was by immunoSEQ multiplex PCR. The sample lists 200,000 to 300,000 clones; around 85% were seen once. Sequencing was performed on PBMCs. These receptor sequences come from a woman aged 25 to 45 in good health and CMV-seropositive.

V and J are TRBV11-3 and TRBJ1-5; TRBD1 matches at 9 bases. V was pared by 0 bases and J by 1 base, with 4 bases of the junction left unmatched. The germline V gene has CDR1 SGHNT and CDR2 YENEEA. The CDR3 is made up of 17 amino acids. The CDR3 DNA follows: TGTGCCAGCAGCTTAGATACAGGGGGCAAAAGCAATCAGCCCCAGCATTTT. Translated: CASSLDTGGKSNQPQHF.

This chain links TRBV9 with TRBJ2-3; tentatively, D is TRBD2 (5 bases). With 3 bases removed from V and 2 bases from J, the gap between germline ends came to 13 bases. CDR1 is SGDLS and CDR2 is YYNGEE in the germline V gene. The length of the CDR3 is 15 residues. Written as DNA, the CDR3 is TGTGCCAGCAGCGGTAGCGTTTTACCCACAGATACGCAGTATTTT. This codes for CASSGSVLPTDTQYF.

V and J are TRBV5-1 and TRBJ2-5; 9 bases map to TRBD1. CDR1 SGHRS and CDR2 YFSETQ come from the germline V gene. The CDR3 is 15 residues long. With 4 bases clipped from V and 4 bases from J, the junction kept 8 bases outside the gene matches. The CDR3 DNA is TGCGCCAGCAGCCTGAATGTGGACAGGGGAGAGACCCAGTACTTC. Translated: CASSLNVDRGETQYF. Supplemented by reference TRBV5-1 and TRBJ2-5, the full variable domain reads KAGVTQTPRYLIKTRGQQVTLSCSPISGHRSVSWYQQTPGQGLQFLFEYFSETQRNKGNFPGRFSGRQFSNSRSEMNVSTLELGDSALYLCASSLNVDRGETQYFGPGTRLLVL.

This chain joins TRBV10-3 and TRBJ1-1; 7 positions agree with TRBD1. The V segment lost 10 bases and the J segment 1 base; nucleotides outside the gene matches: 6. The CDR3 has 13 residues. Germline CDR1 ENHRY, CDR2 SYGVKD. CDR3: CATSTGPNTEAFF. CDR3 DNA: TGTGCCACTTCGACAGGGCCGAACACTGAAGCTTTCTTT.

This chain connects TRBV6-1 to TRBJ2-2; maybe TRBD2 (7 bases). Trimming shortened V by 5 bases and J by 4 bases, and 14 bases separated the two germline ends. There are 15 residues in the CDR3. Germline CDR1 is MNHNS and CDR2 is SASEGT. The CDR3 region is CASSPRGGGTGELFF. CDR3 sequence (DNA): TGTGCCAGCAGTCCAAGGGGAGGGGGCACCGGGGAGCTGTTTTTT.

The chain uses TRBV30 and TRBJ1-4; 7 bases line up with TRBD1. The CDR3 totals 15 residues. Germline CDR1 GTSNPN, CDR2 SVGIG (reference sequence). The trim removed 4 bases at V and 7 bases at J, leaving 12 bases unmatched. CDR3 region: CAWKGGQSSSEKLFF. The DNA for the CDR3 is TGTGCCTGGAAGGGGGGACAGAGTTCATCTGAAAAACTGTTTTTT.

The chain uses TRBV6-5 and TRBJ2-7; D remains unclear. This CDR3 contains 9 residues. Germline lookup yields CDR1 MNHEY and CDR2 SVGAGI. Trimming cost V 11 bases and J 3 bases, with 5 bases left between them. CDR3 sequence reads: CASSYEQYF. In DNA, the CDR3 is TGTGCCTCCAGCTACGAGCAGTACTTC.

The V gene is TRBV4-1, the J gene TRBJ2-5; 9 bases line up with TRBD1. Per germline, CDR1 MGHRA and CDR2 YSYEKL. The CDR3 length is 16 residues. The ends lost 4 bases at V and 2 bases at J; junction bases unmatched: 8. The CDR3 DNA reads TGCGCCAGCAGCCCCTCCCCGGGACAGGGTCAAGAGACCCAGTACTTC. It is translated as CASSPSPGQGQETQYF.

J is TRBJ2-5 and V is TRBV11-3; D may be TRBD1 (6 bases). Trimming pared 4 bases from V and 1 base from J, leaving 13 bases between. Germline CDR1 SGHNT, CDR2 YENEEA. This CDR3 region has 15 residues. The CDR3 reads CASSSFRQVQETQYF. The CDR3 nucleotides are TGTGCCAGCAGCTCTTTCCGACAGGTCCAAGAGACCCAGTACTTC. Together with reference TRBV11-3 and TRBJ2-5, the CDR3 gives the full variable domain: EAGVVQSPRYKIIEKKQPVAFWCNPISGHNTLYWYLQNLGQGPELLIRYENEEAVDDSQLPKDRFSAERLKGVDSTLKIQPAELGDSAVYLCASSSFRQVQETQYFGPGTRLLVL.

This chain connects TRBV5-1 to TRBJ2-3; 11 nucleotides agree with TRBD2. The germline V gene has CDR1 SGHRS and CDR2 YFSETQ. The CDR3 consists of 15 residues. The J segment lost 3 bases and the V segment lost 7 bases, leaving 7 bases of the junction unmatched. The CDR3 reads CASGARTSGTDTQYF. In DNA form, the CDR3 reads TGCGCCAGCGGAGCCAGGACTAGCGGGACAGATACGCAGTATTTT.

The chain couples TRBV15 to TRBJ2-7; possibly TRBD2 for D (6 bases). The germline CDR1 and CDR2 sequences are LNHNV and YYDKDF (reference sequence). The CDR3 loop spans 13 amino acids. V was clipped by 8 bases and J by 4 bases, with 15 bases between them. The CDR3 here is CATGPSGPYEQYF. The CDR3 DNA is TGTGCCACCGGCCCCAGCGGGCCTTACGAGCAGTACTTC.

This chain joins TRBV9 and TRBJ2-7; a possible D gene is TRBD1 (6 bases). The germline V and J ends were trimmed by 3 bases and 1 base, with 11 bases remaining between them. Germline loops: CDR1 SGDLS, CDR2 YYNGEE. The CDR3 contains 14 residues. CDR3 residues: CASSEHRESYEQYF. CDR3 nucleotides: TGTGCCAGCAGCGAGCACAGGGAATCCTACGAGCAGTACTTC. Full variable domain (rest looked up from reference TRBV9 and TRBJ2-7): DSGVTQTPKHLITATGQRVTLRCSPRSGDLSVYWYQQSLDQGLQFLIQYYNGEERAKGNILERFSAQQFPDLHSELNLSSLELGDSALYFCASSEHRESYEQYFGPGTRLTVT.

J is TRBJ1-5 and V is TRBV15; 9 bases map to TRBD1. The germline V gene has CDR1 LNHNV and CDR2 YYDKDF (reference sequence). The CDR3 is 16 amino acids. V was clipped by 4 bases and J by 6 bases; unmatched bases: 10. The CDR3 coding sequence is TGTGCCACCAGCACCAATAACAGGGGGCCGGTTCAGCCCCAGCATTTT. Translated: CATSTNNRGPVQPQHF.

The chain carries TRBV20-1 and TRBJ2-5, with 7 positions matching TRBD1. The CDR3 contains 11 residues. V dropped 4 bases and J dropped 4; count of bases not matched to a gene: 0. Germline V gene lookup returns CDR1 DFQATT and CDR2 SNEGSKA (reference sequence). CDR3 residues: CSANRGETQYF. DNA of the CDR3: TGCAGTGCTAACAGGGGAGAGACCCAGTACTTC.

The chain links TRBV16 to TRBJ1-2, with 7 bases lining up with TRBD1. The CDR3 extends over 15 amino acids. Germline CDR1 and CDR2: KGHSY and FQNENV. J gave up 7 bases and V 0 bases, and 8 bases lay outside the gene matches. CDR3 DNA sequence: TGTGCCAGCAGCCAATCCGAGACAGGGAGTAGTGGCTACACCTTC. Translation: CASSQSETGSSGYTF.

The chain employs TRBV11-2 and TRBJ2-1, with 9 bases fitting TRBD1. The germline CDR1 and CDR2 sequences are SGHAT and FQNNGV. There are 13 residues in the CDR3. V lost 4 bases and J lost 10; bases outside the gene matches: 5. CDR3: CASSWTGAPEQFF. The DNA for the CDR3 is TGTGCCAGCAGCTGGACAGGGGCTCCGGAGCAGTTCTTC.

The chain recombines TRBV11-3 with TRBJ2-1; 10 bases are shared with TRBD2. The CDR3 totals 18 residues. Trimming removed 3 bases from V and 7 bases from J; junction bases left unmatched: 15. Germline V lookup: CDR1 SGHNT, CDR2 YENEEA. The CDR3 spells CASSFGGWASGSNNEQFF. Here the CDR3 DNA reads TGTGCCAGCAGCTTTGGGGGGTGGGCTAGCGGGAGCAATAATGAGCAGTTCTTC.

The chain recombines TRBV5-6 with TRBJ2-1, with TRBD2 matching 7 bases. Unmatched junction bases numbered 7, after V lost 2 bases and J lost 2 bases. Germline V gene lookup returns CDR1 SGHDT and CDR2 YYEEEE. The CDR3 loop spans 16 amino acids. CDR3 sequence (DNA): TGTGCCAGCAGCTTACGAGGGAGGGCCCCCTACAATGAGCAGTTCTTC. Encoded protein: CASSLRGRAPYNEQFF.

The V and J genes are TRBV30 and TRBJ2-5, with 9 bases that match TRBD1. The ends lost 5 bases at V and 5 bases at J; junction bases unmatched: 12. The CDR3 is 15 residues long. Germline V gene sequence: CDR1 GTSNPN, CDR2 SVGIG (reference sequence). CDR3 in DNA: TGTGCCTGGTCCTACGGGACAGGGATCTCGGAGACCCAGTACTTC. This sequence encodes CAWSYGTGISETQYF.

In its sample, this clone was seen once. This chain links TRBV11-2 with TRBJ2-2; 9 bases match TRBD1. The CDR3 is 15 amino acids. V was clipped by 4 bases and J by 3 bases; unmatched bases: 3. The germline V gene has CDR1 SGHAT and CDR2 FQNNGV. The chain's CDR3 is CASSWDRADTGELFF. CDR3 DNA: TGTGCCAGCAGCTGGGACAGGGCCGACACCGGGGAGCTGTTTTTT.

The chain has TRBV19 and TRBJ2-7, with 8 nucleotides matching TRBD2. Germline values: CDR1 LNHDA, CDR2 SQIVND (reference sequence). The CDR3 extends over 15 amino acids. V shed 6 bases, J shed 4 bases, and the junction held 11 bases outside the gene matches. In DNA form, the CDR3 reads TGTGCCAGTAGCATCCGGTCCGGGACTAGTTACGAGCAGTACTTC. This sequence encodes CASSIRSGTSYEQYF.

V gene TRBV11-2 combines with J gene TRBJ2-1, with D uncertain. CDR3 length: 12 residues. V was trimmed by 1 base and J by 10 bases, leaving 8 bases between them. Germline CDR1 and CDR2: SGHAT and FQNNGV. In DNA, the CDR3 is TGTGCCAGCAGCTTAGGTGGCCCAGAGCAGTTCTTC. Protein sequence: CASSLGGPEQFF. Together with reference TRBV11-2 and TRBJ2-1, the CDR3 gives the full variable domain: EAGVAQSPRYKIIEKRQSVAFWCNPISGHATLYWYQQILGQGPKLLIQFQNNGVVDDSQLPKDRFSAERLKGVDSTLKIQPAKLEDSAVYLCASSLGGPEQFFGPGTRLTVL.

The chain joins TRBV29-1 to TRBJ2-3; 9 positions agree with TRBD1. Germline V gene sequence: CDR1 SQVTM, CDR2 ANQGSEA. V shed 3 bases and J 3 bases; nucleotides not matched to a gene: 4. The CDR3 runs 14 residues. CDR3 DNA: TGCAGCGTTGAGGACAGGGGCGGTACAGATACGCAGTATTTT. It translates to CSVEDRGGTDTQYF.

This clone was picked up one time. The chain employs TRBV27 and TRBJ2-7; a weak D match, TRBD1 (6 bases). V lost 0 bases, J lost 6 bases, and 15 bases lay in between. Germline CDR1 and CDR2: MNHEY and SMNVEV (reference sequence). The CDR3 length is 15 residues. CDR3 loop: CASSLSTGWAAEQYF. In DNA form, the CDR3 reads TGTGCCAGCAGTTTATCCACAGGGTGGGCGGCCGAGCAGTACTTC.

CDR3 in DNA: TGTGCCAGCAGCGTCGGGACAGCGGTCTACAATGAGCAGTTCTTC. Residues: CASSVGTAVYNEQFF. This chain connects TRBV13 to TRBJ2-1, with 7 bases lining up with TRBD1. The CDR3 is made up of 15 amino acids. Germline trimming cut 5 bases from V and 3 bases from J; bases unmatched to any gene: 7. Germline V lookup: CDR1 PRHDT, CDR2 FYEKMQ (reference sequence). Filled out from reference TRBV13 and TRBJ2-1, the complete variable domain reads AAGVIQSPRHLIKEKRETATLKCYPIPRHDTVYWYQQGPGQDPQFLISFYEKMQSDKGSIPDRFSAQQFSDYHSELNMSSLELGDSALYFCASSVGTAVYNEQFFGPGTRLTVL.

The CDR3 DNA reads as TGCGCCAGCAGCTCAGCGGGAGCGACAGATACGCAGTATTTT. It encodes CASSSAGATDTQYF. V is TRBV5-1 and J is TRBJ2-3; the match to TRBD2 covers 8 bases. CDR3 length: 14 residues. Per the germline V gene, CDR1 is SGHRS and CDR2 is YFSETQ. The V and J ends lost 3 bases and 3 bases, in that order; junction bases with no gene match: 3.

V usage is TRBV19 and J usage is TRBJ1-1; 7 nucleotides line up with TRBD1. Germline V gene sequence: CDR1 LNHDA, CDR2 SQIVND (reference sequence). The trim removed 9 bases at V and 0 bases at J, leaving 13 bases unmatched. This CDR3 is built from 16 residues. CDR3 DNA: TGTGCCAGCCGCAGGGGCAGGGGGACCATGAACACTGAAGCTTTCTTT. This gives the protein CASRRGRGTMNTEAFF.

The rearrangement uses TRBV29-1 and TRBJ2-1, with TRBD1 matching 8 bases. Trimming removed 4 bases from V and 3 bases from J; junction bases left unmatched: 29. The germline V gene encodes CDR1 SQVTM and CDR2 ANQGSEA. The CDR3 is 22 amino acids. CDR3 residues: CSVVDRGLAGLPATHYYNEQFF. The CDR3, as DNA: TGCAGCGTTGTTGACAGGGGTTTGGCGGGACTCCCGGCGACCCACTACTACAATGAGCAGTTCTTC.